This is a list of T cell receptor beta chains from one sample in a study of blood T cell repertoires in COVID-19. Assay used: immunoSEQ multiplex PCR; TCRdb lists only in-frame clones, some missing. The repertoire holds 190,000 or so clones, with approximately 85% as singletons. The sequenced sample consisted of peripheral blood. The source of these receptors is a woman of 80 years or more with acute or convalescent COVID-19. CDR3s leave out the opening cysteine and the closing phenylalanine or tryptophan. The order of the fields is CDR3 protein, V gene.

CDR3: ASSQQGLYGYT
V: TRBV27

CDR3: ASSFGGAYGYT
V: TRBV7-9

CDR3: ASSPTQVGT
V: TRBV18

CDR3: ASGPPTSAYNEQF
V: TRBV19

CDR3: SASRWDRVDQPQH
V: TRBV20-1

CDR3: ASSLDGETSGLF
V: TRBV11-3

CDR3: ASSSNWGGREKLF
V: TRBV5-4

CDR3: ASSIRGGDNTDTQY
V: TRBV7-9

CDR3: ASSLGFTNYGYT
V: TRBV7-8

CDR3: ASSYKHTGDNQPQH
V: TRBV6-2/TRBV6-3

CDR3: ASIGAGSSYNEQF
V: TRBV19